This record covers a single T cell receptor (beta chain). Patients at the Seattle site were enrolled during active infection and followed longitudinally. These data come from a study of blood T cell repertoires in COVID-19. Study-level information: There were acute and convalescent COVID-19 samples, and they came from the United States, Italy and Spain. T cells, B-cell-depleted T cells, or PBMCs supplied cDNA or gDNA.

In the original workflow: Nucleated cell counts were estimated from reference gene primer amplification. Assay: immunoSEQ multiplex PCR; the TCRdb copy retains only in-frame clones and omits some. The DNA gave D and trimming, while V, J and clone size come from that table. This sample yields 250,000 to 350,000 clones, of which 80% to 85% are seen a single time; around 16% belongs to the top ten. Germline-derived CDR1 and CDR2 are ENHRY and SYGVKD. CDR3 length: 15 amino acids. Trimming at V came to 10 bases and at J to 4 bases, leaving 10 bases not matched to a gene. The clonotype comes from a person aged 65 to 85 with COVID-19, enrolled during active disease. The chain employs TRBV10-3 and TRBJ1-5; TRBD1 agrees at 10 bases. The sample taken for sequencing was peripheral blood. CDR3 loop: CATQGGQGRNQPQHF. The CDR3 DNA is TGTGCCACCCAGGGGGGACAGGGGAGGAATCAGCCCCAGCATTTT.